What follows are 28 T cell receptor beta chains derived from one specimen sequenced in a study of blood T cell repertoires in COVID-19. Only in-frame clones appear in the TCRdb table, and some are missing; sequencing was by immunoSEQ multiplex PCR. The repertoire holds under 300,000 clones, with 85% to 90% as singletons. Material: peripheral blood. These receptors were taken from a man aged 18 to 30 with active or convalescent COVID-19.

CDR3 loop: CASRWTGTDTQYF. In nucleotides, the CDR3 is TGTGCCAGCAGATGGACAGGAACAGATACGCAGTATTTT. The chain couples TRBV13 to TRBJ2-3; the match to TRBD1 covers 7 bases. Germline V CDR1 and CDR2: PRHDT, FYEKMQ (reference sequence). This CDR3 contains 13 residues. The ends lost 6 bases at V and 3 bases at J; junction bases unmatched: 3.

This clone showed up just once. The rearrangement uses TRBV5-4 and TRBJ1-2, with a possible D match to TRBD1 (6 bases). CDR1 is SGHNT, CDR2 YYREEE, per germline (reference sequence). The CDR3 spans 15 residues. Trimming took off 4 bases at V and 2 bases at J, with 15 bases between the two ends. The CDR3 coding sequence is TGTGCCAGCAGCCCTACTCAGGGGTTAAACTATGGCTACACCTTC. Amino acids: CASSPTQGLNYGYTF.

The V and J genes are TRBV7-2 and TRBJ2-3; 7 positions agree with TRBD2. This CDR3 comprises 15 residues. J was trimmed by 2 bases and V by 1 base; bases with no gene match: 3. The V gene's germline CDR1 is SGHTA and CDR2 FQGNSA. CDR3 nucleotides: TGTGCCAGCAGCTTAGTCGGGGGGAACACAGATACGCAGTATTTT. Its protein is CASSLVGGNTDTQYF.

This sequence joins TRBV28 and TRBJ1-5; the match to TRBD1 covers 7 bases. Germline CDR1 is MDHEN and CDR2 is SYDVKM. V trimming: 5 bases; J trimming: 8 bases; junction bases outside the gene matches: 18. The CDR3 totals 17 residues. CDR3 region: CASSPTAGTVLLEPQHF. CDR3 sequence (DNA): TGTGCCAGCAGTCCCACAGCCGGGACAGTCCTGCTGGAGCCCCAGCATTTT. Using reference TRBV28 and TRBJ1-5 for the parts outside the CDR3, the full variable domain is DVKVTQSSRYLVKRTGEKVFLECVQDMDHENMFWYRQDPGLGLRLIYFSYDVKMKEKGDIPEGYSVSREKKERFSLILESASTNQTSMYLCASSPTAGTVLLEPQHFGDGTRLSIL.

The chain joins TRBV9 to TRBJ1-2; 7 bases line up with TRBD1. Germline V gene lookup returns CDR1 SGDLS and CDR2 YYNGEE. V was clipped by 3 bases and J by 3 bases; unmatched bases: 8. This CDR3 spans 15 amino acids. The CDR3: CASSAGDRVHYGYTF. The DNA of the CDR3 is TGTGCCAGCAGCGCTGGCGACAGGGTCCACTATGGCTACACCTTC.

The CDR3 DNA reads as TGTGCCAGCAGCGTCTCGGGACAGTATGGCTACACCTTC. Encoded protein: CASSVSGQYGYTF. The rearrangement uses TRBV9 and TRBJ1-2; 7 positions agree with TRBD1. The V and J ends lost 2 bases and 5 bases, in that order; junction bases with no gene match: 3. There are 13 residues in the CDR3. The germline gives CDR1 SGDLS, CDR2 YYNGEE.

The chain joins TRBV4-2 to TRBJ2-3; D is possibly TRBD2 (6 bases). Trimming cost V 6 bases and J 0 bases, with 13 bases left between them. There are 15 residues in the CDR3. The germline gives CDR1 LGHNA, CDR2 YNFKEQ. The CDR3 DNA is TGTGCCAGCAGAAATCTAGGGACTAGCACAGATACGCAGTATTTT. Amino acid sequence: CASRNLGTSTDTQYF.

This chain links TRBV3-1 (or the pseudogene TRBV3-2) with TRBJ2-1; 11 bases are a match to TRBD2. The CDR3 has 16 residues. Germline lookup yields CDR1 LGHDT and CDR2 YNNKEL (reference sequence). V gave up 1 base and J gave up 3 bases; unmatched junction bases: 2. CDR3 bases: TGTGCCAGCAGCCAAGCTAGCGGGGGGAACTACAATGAGCAGTTCTTC. Translating it yields CASSQASGGNYNEQFF.

The chain has TRBV7-6 and TRBJ1-2; 8 nucleotides align to TRBD1. Per germline, CDR1 SGHVS and CDR2 FNYEAQ. J gave up 5 bases and V 1 base, and 9 bases lay outside the gene matches. The CDR3 is 16 residues long. The CDR3 loop is CASSLELQGAKYGYTF. CDR3 DNA: TGTGCCAGCAGCTTAGAACTCCAGGGGGCAAAGTATGGCTACACCTTC.

The chain couples TRBV2 to TRBJ2-3; tentative D call: TRBD1 (6 bases). The CDR3 is 12 amino acids. Trimming removed 7 bases at V and 6 bases at J, with 11 bases between. Germline V gene data show CDR1 as SNHLY and CDR2 as FYNNEI. Written as DNA, the CDR3 is TGTGCCAGCACCCCCAGGGGTGATACGCAGTATTTT. It specifies CASTPRGDTQYF.

The chain links TRBV2 to TRBJ1-1; D remains unclear. Germline V lookup: CDR1 SNHLY, CDR2 FYNNEI. This CDR3 has 13 amino acids. Trimming removed 9 bases at V and 3 bases at J, with 14 bases between. The DNA of the CDR3 is TGTGCCAGGAGGAGGGCAGAGGACACTGAAGCTTTCTTT. This gives the protein CARRRAEDTEAFF.

The chain recombines TRBV7-9 with TRBJ2-7; perhaps TRBD2 as D (5 bases). The CDR3 covers 14 residues. V was shortened by 5 bases and J by 5 bases, with 16 bases between the two germline ends. The germline CDR1 and CDR2 sequences are SEHNR and FQNEAQ (reference sequence). CDR3 nucleotides: TGTGCCAGCAGCCAAGGAGTGGCGAGGGACGAGCAGTACTTC. Its translation is CASSQGVARDEQYF.

The gene calls are TRBV6-2 or TRBV6-3 and TRBJ1-6; D not certain. Trimming took 2 bases from V and 6 from J, leaving 8 bases between them. Germline V gene lookup returns CDR1 MNHEY and CDR2 SVGEGT. The CDR3 runs to 14 residues. The CDR3 sequence: CASSYGSLNSPLHF. CDR3 nucleotide sequence: TGTGCCAGCAGTTACGGCTCGCTTAATTCACCCCTCCACTTT.

This rearrangement joins TRBV28 to TRBJ1-5; D unclear. The V end lost 8 bases, the J end lost 3 bases, and 8 bases lay between the germline ends. The CDR3 length is 12 residues. CDR1 MDHEN and CDR2 SYDVKM come from the germline V gene. CDR3 residues: CASALANQPQHF. The CDR3 nucleotides read TGTGCCAGCGCCCTGGCCAATCAGCCCCAGCATTTT.

The chain links TRBV6-6 to TRBJ1-4; a weak D match, TRBD1 (6 bases). The CDR3 sequence is 14 residues long. Looked up from germline, CDR1 is MNHNY and CDR2 is SVGAGI (reference sequence). With 4 bases removed from V and 2 bases from J, the gap between germline ends came to 8 bases. DNA of the CDR3: TGTGCCAGCAGTTCCCAGGGGACTAATGAAAAACTGTTTTTT. It is translated as CASSSQGTNEKLFF.

This clone was seen only a few times. The chain recombines TRBV10-3 with TRBJ1-6; TRBD1 might be the D (5 bases). V was trimmed by 6 bases and J by 9 bases, leaving 15 bases between them. CDR1 is ENHRY, CDR2 SYGVKD, per germline. The CDR3 extends over 14 amino acids. The CDR3 region is CAIRATGEFSPLHF. Here the CDR3 DNA reads TGTGCCATCAGGGCGACGGGGGAGTTTTCACCCCTCCACTTT.

This clone was counted a few times. V is TRBV5-6 and J is TRBJ2-3; 7 nucleotides line up with TRBD2. CDR1 is SGHDT and CDR2 is YYEEEE in the germline V gene. The CDR3 length is 16 residues. With 5 bases clipped from V and 0 bases from J, the junction kept 9 bases outside the gene matches. The CDR3 DNA reads TGTGCCAGCAGTCTCGGGGCGGGAGTTAGCACAGATACGCAGTATTTT. It encodes CASSLGAGVSTDTQYF.

The J gene is TRBJ2-5, the V gene TRBV4-3; 11 bases match TRBD2. Germline CDR1 reads LGHNA; CDR2 reads YSLEER. V dropped 0 bases and J dropped 5; count of bases not matched to a gene: 5. This CDR3 is 16 amino acids long. For the CDR3, the DNA is TGCGCCAGCAGCCAAGATGGGGCTAGCGGGAGGGAGACCCAGTACTTC. This codes for CASSQDGASGRETQYF.

V is TRBV6-2 or TRBV6-3 and J is TRBJ2-1; 11 nucleotides agree with TRBD2. V was clipped by 2 bases and J by 3 bases; unmatched bases: 12. CDR3 length equals 19 residues. The germline gives CDR1 MNHEY, CDR2 SVGEGT. CDR3 sequence (DNA): TGTGCCAGCAGTTACAACCCAATCCGTCTAGCGGGAGGCTACAATGAGCAGTTCTTC. Translating it yields CASSYNPIRLAGGYNEQFF.

The rearrangement joins TRBV7-9 to TRBJ1-2, with 7 bases matching TRBD1. Germline values: CDR1 SEHNR, CDR2 FQNEAQ (reference sequence). V dropped 8 bases and J dropped 2; count of bases not matched to a gene: 5. CDR3 size: 13 residues. The CDR3 protein is CASHEGANYGYTF. Written as DNA, the CDR3 is TGTGCCAGCCACGAGGGGGCAAACTATGGCTACACCTTC.

The chain has TRBV18 and TRBJ2-3; 8 positions agree with TRBD2. Losses at the gene ends were 2 bases for V and 4 bases for J; bases not matched to a gene: 5. The CDR3 runs 15 residues. The germline CDR1 and CDR2 sequences are KGHSH and LQKENI. CDR3 coding DNA: TGTGCCAGCTCACCAGGACTAGCCCTCGCAGATACGCAGTATTTT. This encodes CASSPGLALADTQYF.

The chain uses TRBV28 and TRBJ1-5; D is possibly TRBD1 (5 bases). This CDR3 spans 15 amino acids. The V gene lost 3 bases and the J gene lost 2 bases, with 11 bases spanning the gap. Germline V gene data show CDR1 as MDHEN and CDR2 as SYDVKM. The CDR3 sequence is CASSLGGGRNQPQHF. CDR3 DNA sequence: TGTGCCAGCAGTTTGGGGGGTGGTCGCAATCAGCCCCAGCATTTT.

The J gene is TRBJ1-6, the V gene TRBV6-1; TRBD1 is a possible D gene (5 bases). This CDR3 spans 13 amino acids. Per the germline V gene, CDR1 is MNHNS and CDR2 is SASEGT. The V end lost 0 bases, the J end lost 14 bases, and 11 bases lay between the germline ends. CDR3 residues: CASSEALLGALHF. For the CDR3, the DNA is TGTGCCAGCAGTGAAGCGCTTCTAGGGGCCCTCCACTTT.

Only a few counts were recorded for this clone. The chain links TRBV19 to TRBJ1-4, with 9 bases identical to TRBD1. Germline V gives CDR1 LNHDA, CDR2 SQIVND (reference sequence). With V trimmed by 6 bases and J by 6 bases, 11 bases remained unmatched. The CDR3 is made up of 16 amino acids. CDR3 in DNA: TGTGCCAGTAGGTCGGGACAGGGATTGGGGGATGAAAAACTGTTTTTT. This encodes CASRSGQGLGDEKLFF.

V usage is TRBV14 and J usage is TRBJ1-1; D might be TRBD1 (5 bases). V shed 4 bases and J shed 3 bases, with 21 bases lying between them. Germline V gene data show CDR1 as SGHDN and CDR2 as FVKESK. This CDR3 spans 17 amino acids. The CDR3 coding sequence is TGTGCCAGCAGCCGCCCATTGGAGAACCTCAGGGACACTGAAGCTTTCTTT. Protein: CASSRPLENLRDTEAFF.

The chain combines TRBV19 with TRBJ1-1; possibly TRBD1 for D (6 bases). The CDR3 runs to 11 residues. The V and J ends lost 7 bases and 6 bases respectively, with 9 bases between them. CDR1 and CDR2 from the germline V gene are LNHDA and SQIVND (reference sequence). The CDR3 region is CASTRGSEAFF. In DNA, the CDR3 is TGTGCCAGTACCAGGGGTTCTGAAGCTTTCTTT.

The rearrangement joins TRBV29-1 to TRBJ2-7, with D perhaps matching TRBD1 (7 bases). V shed 4 bases and J shed 0 bases, with 19 bases lying between them. Germline V gene lookup returns CDR1 SQVTM and CDR2 ANQGSEA. The CDR3 is 16 amino acids. CDR3 sequence: CSVAGFQGEASYEQYF. In DNA, the CDR3 is TGCAGCGTTGCTGGGTTTCAGGGGGAGGCCTCCTACGAGCAGTACTTC.

The chain carries TRBV6-6 and TRBJ1-3, with no clear D. V was cut by 6 bases and J by 8 bases, with 11 bases left in between. Germline CDR1 MNHNY, CDR2 SVGAGI (reference sequence). The CDR3 sequence is 12 residues long. The CDR3 nucleotides are TGTGCCAGCAGCTTGGAGATGCACACCATATATTTT. This codes for CASSLEMHTIYF.